This is a list of T cell receptor beta chains from one sample in a study of blood T cell repertoires in COVID-19. Assay used: immunoSEQ multiplex PCR; TCRdb lists only in-frame clones, some missing. The data contain around 280,000 clones, roughly 89% of them seen just once; the ten biggest clones take up around 10%. Sequenced sample: peripheral blood. Every receptor here comes from a woman aged 25 to 39 with COVID-19, enrolled during active disease. The CDR3 runs from the conserved cysteine through the conserved F or W. The order of the fields is clone size, V gene, J gene, D gene, CDR3 protein, CDR3 DNA. A D gene is named only where the DNA matches it firmly. Expanded clones are given a class, and other clones once, few, many or no size at all.

>-|TRBV18|TRBJ1-5|-
CASSPLRDQPQHF
TGTGCCAGCTCACCACTCAGGGATCAGCCCCAGCATTTT
>-|TRBV3-1/TRBV3-2|TRBJ1-6|-
CASTRDNSPLHF
TGTGCCAGCACCAGGGATAATTCACCCCTCCACTTT
>-|TRBV27|TRBJ2-1|TRBD1
CASSPGTVHEQFF
TGTGCCAGCAGTCCGGGGACAGTCCATGAGCAGTTCTTC
>-|TRBV12-5|TRBJ2-7|TRBD1
CASGLVVRDRGRYEQYF
TGTGCTAGTGGTTTGGTAGTCCGGGACAGGGGGCGCTACGAGCAGTACTTC
>-|TRBV5-1|TRBJ1-2|TRBD1
CASSLQGGGYTF
TGCGCCAGCAGCTTGCAGGGGGGTGGCTACACCTTC
>-|TRBV4-1|TRBJ2-3|-
CASSRGTYAQYF
TGCGCCAGCAGCCGCGGGACTTATGCGCAGTATTTT
>-|TRBV6-5|TRBJ1-2|TRBD1
CASAPGQEIYGYTF
TGTGCCAGCGCTCCGGGACAGGAAATCTATGGCTACACCTTC
>-|TRBV7-6|TRBJ2-3|TRBD2
CASSPPGLAGGTDTQYF
TGTGCCAGCAGCCCACCCGGACTAGCGGGGGGCACAGATACGCAGTATTTT
>-|TRBV4-1|TRBJ1-1|-
CASSQDRGYTEAFF
TGCGCCAGCAGCCAAGATCGAGGGTACACTGAAGCTTTCTTT
>few|TRBV24-1|TRBJ1-2|TRBD1
CATSGSGTGQGVGYTF
TGTGCCACCAGTGGATCAGGGACGGGGCAGGGGGTCGGCTACACCTTC
>once|TRBV5-5|TRBJ1-1|TRBD1
CASSLVQGGEAFF
TGTGCCAGCAGCTTGGTCCAGGGGGGTGAAGCTTTCTTT
>-|TRBV18|TRBJ1-5|-
CASSPSKMNQPQHF
TGTGCCAGCTCACCGAGCAAGATGAATCAGCCCCAGCATTTT
>-|TRBV28|TRBJ1-2|TRBD1
CASHRGGYTF
TGTGCCAGCCACAGGGGTGGCTACACCTTC
>-|TRBV4-1|TRBJ1-5|-
CASSQDLGANQPQHF
TGCGCCAGCAGCCAAGATCTGGGGGCCAATCAGCCCCAGCATTTT
>-|TRBV5-1|TRBJ2-3|-
CASSGGFSTDTQYF
TGCGCCAGCAGTGGGGGCTTTAGCACAGATACGCAGTATTTT
>-|TRBV6-6|TRBJ2-5|-
CASSYSKGAGGETQYF
TGTGCCAGCAGTTACTCGAAAGGGGCAGGTGGTGAGACCCAGTACTTC
>-|TRBV6-5|TRBJ1-3|TRBD1
CASSYRTGANTIYF
TGTGCCAGCAGTTATAGGACAGGGGCAAACACCATATATTTT
>-|TRBV27|TRBJ2-3|TRBD2
CASSLGEGPQDTQYF
TGTGCCAGCAGTTTAGGGGAGGGACCTCAAGATACGCAGTATTTT
>-|TRBV29-1|TRBJ2-7|-
CSVTVYRAPDYEQYF
TGCAGCGTTACCGTGTACAGGGCGCCGGACTACGAGCAGTACTTC
>-|TRBV2|TRBJ2-4|TRBD2
CASRSGTSKNIQYF
TGTGCCAGCAGAAGCGGGACTAGCAAAAACATTCAGTACTTC
>-|TRBV7-9|TRBJ2-7|-
CASLNSSVAYEQYF
TGTGCCAGCCTGAACAGCTCCGTCGCCTACGAGCAGTACTTC
>-|TRBV5-4|TRBJ2-5|-
CASSFLKTQYF
TGTGCCAGCAGCTTCTTAAAGACCCAGTACTTC
>-|TRBV11-2|TRBJ1-6|-
CASSLHHGSSYNSPLHF
TGTGCCAGCAGCCTACACCACGGGAGCTCCTATAATTCACCCCTCCACTTT
>-|TRBV28|TRBJ1-2|-
CASSLTSADYGYTF
TGTGCCAGCAGTTTAACGTCGGCGGATTATGGCTACACCTTC
>-|TRBV14|TRBJ1-1|-
CASSPGLHTEAFF
TGTGCCAGCAGCCCGGGACTTCACACTGAAGCTTTCTTT
>-|TRBV18|TRBJ1-3|-
CASSRLDSDSGNTIYF
TGTGCCAGCTCGCGCCTAGACAGCGACTCTGGAAACACCATATATTTT
>-|TRBV6-5|TRBJ1-2|-
CASSYNSAGAFTYTF
TGTGCCAGCAGTTACAATTCGGCAGGGGCTTTTACGTACACCTTC
>-|TRBV2|TRBJ1-2|TRBD1
CASSAGQVYGYTF
TGTGCCAGCAGCGCGGGACAGGTCTATGGCTACACCTTC
>once|TRBV19|TRBJ1-1|TRBD1
CASSDGDTGDTEAFF
TGTGCCAGTAGCGACGGGGACACAGGGGACACTGAAGCTTTCTTT
>-|TRBV13|TRBJ2-5|-
CASTPPLEETQYF
TGTGCCAGCACCCCCCCTCTTGAGGAGACCCAGTACTTC
>-|TRBV7-6|TRBJ2-7|-
CASTAAGGSYYEQYF
TGTGCCAGCACCGCGGCCGGCGGGTCTTACTACGAGCAGTACTTC
>-|TRBV5-1|TRBJ1-4|-
CASSLSGGGEKLFF
TGCGCCAGCAGTCTCTCAGGTGGTGGTGAAAAACTGTTTTTT
>-|TRBV5-1|TRBJ1-6|-
CASSTWTDNSPLHF
TGCGCCAGCAGCACTTGGACAGATAATTCACCCCTCCACTTT
>-|TRBV29-1|TRBJ1-2|TRBD1
CSVPARGQLLKNGYTF
TGCAGCGTACCCGCCAGGGGGCAGCTGCTTAAGAATGGCTACACCTTC
>few|TRBV6-5|TRBJ2-1|TRBD1
CASNPTGQVYNEQFF
TGTGCCAGCAACCCCACGGGACAGGTCTACAATGAGCAGTTCTTC
>-|TRBV6-5|TRBJ1-6|TRBD1
CASSKQGLGNSPLHF
TGTGCCAGCAGTAAACAGGGGCTTGGGAATTCACCCCTCCACTTT
>-|TRBV6-6|TRBJ2-3|TRBD2
CASSWEAGGRDTQYF
TGTGCCAGCAGTTGGGAAGCGGGGGGGAGAGATACGCAGTATTTT
>-|TRBV9|TRBJ2-1|-
CASTTRRDSYNEQFF
TGTGCCAGCACCACAAGACGGGACTCCTACAATGAGCAGTTCTTC
>-|TRBV6-5|TRBJ2-7|TRBD1
CASSSHNQGATYEQYF
TGTGCCAGCAGTTCCCACAACCAGGGGGCCACCTACGAGCAGTACTTC
>-|TRBV28|TRBJ2-3|TRBD2
CASSGSGGAGDTQYF
TGTGCCAGCAGCGGTAGCGGGGGGGCCGGAGATACGCAGTATTTT
>-|TRBV7-2|TRBJ2-7|-
CASSLAGGTYPHEQYF
TGTGCCAGCAGCTTAGCCGGAGGCACCTACCCCCACGAGCAGTACTTC